This T cell receptor beta chain was identified in a study of blood T cell repertoires in COVID-19. V lost 5 bases, J lost 4 bases, and 9 bases stayed unmatched. Germline CDR1 is LNHDA and CDR2 is SQIVND (reference sequence). This CDR3 has 15 residues. This clone was seen many times. Sequenced by immunoSEQ multiplex PCR; TCRdb stores in-frame clones only, minus some. The sample lists about 250,000 clones; about 79% were seen once. The V gene is TRBV19, the J gene TRBJ1-2; 8 bases line up with TRBD1. This sequence was found in a man aged 80 or over with acute or convalescent COVID-19. The specimen sequenced was peripheral blood. This CDR3 reads CASSPRGRRVYGYTF. The CDR3 DNA reads TGTGCCAGTAGTCCCAGGGGGCGCAGGGTCTATGGCTACACCTTC.